The TCR beta chain described here comes from a study of blood T cells in healthy people across ages. The authors ran a second PCR of roughly 6 to 12 cycles using a sample-barcoded 5' primer and a J-beta primer mix. TCRdb ran MiXCR on the 5' RACE reads and lists one entry per CDR3 protein. The sample has 800,000 or so distinct CDR3 sequences, 20% to 30% seen once. CDR1 is SEHNR and CDR2 is FQNEAQ in the germline V gene (reference sequence). The CDR3 extends over 16 amino acids. V was shortened by 3 bases and J by 0 bases, with 14 bases between the two germline ends. This clonotype was observed a handful of times. Its antigen is not identified. Overall study findings and caveats: Observed TCR beta diversity per million T cells went down as age went up. This fall followed a roughly linear course with age.

The sample also formed part of further work on T cells of mothers and their children.

This clonotype was sampled from a boy aged 10-17 years in good health. This chain connects TRBV7-9 to TRBJ1-1; D might be TRBD1 (5 bases). The sequenced sample consisted of blood. The CDR3 sequence is CASSFGGGIMNTEAFF. In DNA, the CDR3 is TGTGCCAGCAGCTTTGGGGGGGGGATTATGAACACTGAAGCTTTCTTT.